The clone carrying this T cell receptor (beta chain) was counted at least ten times. Its antigen is unknown. This entry is derived from a study of T-cell memory formation after mild COVID-19. Sample barcodes and UMIs were carried by the TCR alpha and TCR beta cDNA libraries that 5'RACE generated with constant-segment primers. TCRdb recomputed calls from the 5' RACE reads with MiXCR, one row per CDR3 protein. The sample comprises 40,000 or so distinct CDR3 sequences, 5.5% to 8.5% of which are singletons, and roughly 0.79% rests with the top ten. Germline values: CDR1 MNHEY, CDR2 SVGEGT. This CDR3 spans 16 amino acids. The junction had 7 bases not matched to a gene; V was cut back by 6 bases and J by 0 bases. The study, taken as a whole, reports: Pre-infection memory already had some responding clones, implying cross-reactive memory joined. Of the contracting clones, CD4+ ones lay mainly in CM and EM, and CD8+ ones in EMRA. Confirmation was lacking for SARS-CoV-2 specificity of second-wave clones that peaked on day 37.

The clonotype originates from an adult who had mild COVID-19 (a few samples of this study predate the infection). Cell type and time point are not known. The chain links TRBV6-2 or TRBV6-3 to TRBJ2-1, with 8 nucleotides matching TRBD1. Sequenced material: PBMCs or a T cell subset sorted from them (not recorded which). The CDR3 DNA follows: TGTGCCAGCAGAACCGACAGGGGCGGCTCCTACAATGAGCAGTTCTTC. Its translation: CASRTDRGGSYNEQFF.